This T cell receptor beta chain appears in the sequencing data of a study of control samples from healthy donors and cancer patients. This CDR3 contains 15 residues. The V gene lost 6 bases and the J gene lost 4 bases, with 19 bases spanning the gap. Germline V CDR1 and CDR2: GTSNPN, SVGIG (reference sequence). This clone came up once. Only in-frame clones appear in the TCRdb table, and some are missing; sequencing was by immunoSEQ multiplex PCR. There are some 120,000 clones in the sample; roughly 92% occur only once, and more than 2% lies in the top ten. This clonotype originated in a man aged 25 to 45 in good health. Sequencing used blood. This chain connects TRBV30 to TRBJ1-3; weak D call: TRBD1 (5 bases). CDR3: CACHAGPLVGNTIYF. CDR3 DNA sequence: TGTGCCTGCCACGCGGGACCGCTCGTAGGAAACACCATATATTTT. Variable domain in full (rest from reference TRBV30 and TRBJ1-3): SQTIHQWPATLVQPVGSPLSLECTVEGTSNPNLYWYRQAAGRGLQLLFYSVGIGQISSEVPQNLSASRPQDRQFILSSKKLLLSDSGFYLCACHAGPLVGNTIYFGEGSWLTVV.